This T cell receptor (beta chain) was found in a study of blood T cell repertoires in COVID-19. Overall study: Sites in the United States, Italy and Spain provided acute and convalescent COVID-19 samples. The cDNA or gDNA used as material had been derived from T cells, B-cell-depleted T cells, or PBMCs.

During active infection, Seattle patients enrolled and were then monitored through disease. The CDR3 runs to 14 residues. Germline CDR1 and CDR2: LGHDT and YNNKEL (reference sequence). Losses at the gene ends were 2 bases for V and 4 bases for J; bases not matched to a gene: 4. Authors' analysis steps: From reference gene primer amplification, estimates of nucleated cell counts were derived. Clones were read by immunoSEQ multiplex PCR, and TCRdb kept only the in-frame ones, dropping some. V and J calls and clone size come straight from that table; D and trimming were deduced from the DNA. The sample lists about 250,000 clones, around 88% occurring once.

The sequencing input was peripheral blood. The chain employs TRBV3-1 (or the pseudogene TRBV3-2) and TRBJ2-5, with TRBD2 matching over 7 bases. The clonotype originates from a woman in her twenties or thirties with COVID-19, enrolled during active disease. DNA for the CDR3: TGTGCCAGCAGCCAACCTACGGGGGGAGAGACCCAGTACTTC. This translates into CASSQPTGGETQYF.